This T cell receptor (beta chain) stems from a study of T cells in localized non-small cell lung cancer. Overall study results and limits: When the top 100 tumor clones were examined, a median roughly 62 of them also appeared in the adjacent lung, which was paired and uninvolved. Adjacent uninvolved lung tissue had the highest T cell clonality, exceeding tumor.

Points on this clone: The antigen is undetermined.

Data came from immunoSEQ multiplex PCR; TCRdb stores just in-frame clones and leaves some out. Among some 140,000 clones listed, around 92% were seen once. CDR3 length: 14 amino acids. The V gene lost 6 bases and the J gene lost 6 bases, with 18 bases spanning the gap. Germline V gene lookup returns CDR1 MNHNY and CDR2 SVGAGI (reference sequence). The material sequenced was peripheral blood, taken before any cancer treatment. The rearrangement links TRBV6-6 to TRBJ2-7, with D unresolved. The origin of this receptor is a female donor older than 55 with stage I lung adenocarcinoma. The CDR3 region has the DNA TGTGCCAGCAGCCCTCCGCCAGGTTGGCCCGAGCAGTACTTC. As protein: CASSPPPGWPEQYF.